This T cell receptor beta chain originates from a study of T cell responses to AZD1222 COVID-19 vaccine. Findings and limits, study-wide: Donors were largely white British and mainly female; clonal diversity was possibly underestimated. Targeting of unmutated variant regions was reportedly seen in nearly half of spike-specific TCRs.

Concerning this clone itself: Its specificity is not known.

The assay was immunoSEQ multiplex PCR, and TCRdb's table has in-frame clones only and misses some. The sample carries about 120,000 clones, about 89% recorded once. The length of the CDR3 is 15 residues. Germline CDR1 is SEHNR and CDR2 is FQNEAQ (reference sequence). The V and J ends lost 4 bases and 8 bases respectively, with 17 bases between them. The source was peripheral blood, collected on day 0 of AZD1222 vaccination. The J gene is TRBJ1-4, the V gene TRBV7-9; D is possibly TRBD1 (6 bases). This TCR came from an adult in good health. The CDR3 nucleotides are TGTGCCAGCAGCTCGAGACAGGACCGACGAGAAAAACTGTTTTTT. This codes for CASSSRQDRREKLFF.